The rows below give T cell receptor beta chains drawn from one sample of a study of Ad26.COV2.S vaccination and SARS-CoV-2 variants. The table came from immunoSEQ multiplex PCR; TCRdb's copy has only in-frame clones and leaves some out. The repertoire consists of about 350,000 clones, with roughly 89% occurring once and the leading ten covering around 4.5%. The sample here was peripheral blood, taken in a trial of Ad26.COV2.S vaccine versus placebo. Source of these receptors: a person between 18 and 65 years old who received the Ad26.COV2.S COVID-19 vaccine or a placebo. The CDR3 runs from the conserved cysteine through the conserved F or W. Fields, in order: clone size, J gene, D gene, V gene, CDR3 DNA, CDR3 protein. D genes are given only for firm matches. Size values are once, few and many counts, or a class for expanded clones, and some rows have none.

>-|TRBJ2-2|-|TRBV9
TGTGCCAGCAGCGTTCTAGACCACGGGGAGCTGTTTTTT
CASSVLDHGELFF
>-|TRBJ1-1|TRBD1|TRBV27
TGTGCCAGCAGTTTATCGTTCCAGGGGGTACACACTGAAGCTTTCTTT
CASSLSFQGVHTEAFF
>-|TRBJ2-7|TRBD1|TRBV28
TGTGCCAGCAGGGAAACAGGGGTAAGCTCCTACGAGCAGTACTTC
CASRETGVSSYEQYF
>once|TRBJ2-7|TRBD2|TRBV4-3
TGCGCCAGCAGCCCTGGGACTAGCGGCACCTACGAGCAGTACTTC
CASSPGTSGTYEQYF
>-|TRBJ1-6|TRBD1|TRBV19
TGTGCCAGTAGTATCCCGGGACAGCAAAATTCACCCCTCCACTTT
CASSIPGQQNSPLHF
>-|TRBJ1-5|-|TRBV29-1
TGCAGCGTTGTATGGGGGGGAAGCAATCAGCCCCAGCATTTT
CSVVWGGSNQPQHF
>-|TRBJ2-7|-|TRBV4-1
TGCGCCAGCAGCGAATACAGGGTGGGGGAGCAGTACTTC
CASSEYRVGEQYF
>-|TRBJ2-1|TRBD2|TRBV5-1
TGCGCCAGCAGCGGGACTAGCGGGAGAGACAATGAGCAGTTCTTC
CASSGTSGRDNEQFF
>-|TRBJ2-1|-|TRBV28
TGTGCCAGCAGCTCCCGGTGGCCCCCCAATGAGCAGTTCTTC
CASSSRWPPNEQFF
>-|TRBJ1-2|-|TRBV2
TGTGCCAGCAGTGAACCTATCGAGGGGGCTAACTATGGCTACACCTTC
CASSEPIEGANYGYTF
>few|TRBJ1-5|-|TRBV4-1
TGCGCCAGCAGCCAAAGCTGGGGCGGACAGCCCCAGCATTTT
CASSQSWGGQPQHF
>-|TRBJ1-1|-|TRBV19
TGTGTCAGTAGTAGACACACAGGGAACACTGAAGCTTTCTTT
CVSSRHTGNTEAFF
>-|TRBJ2-5|TRBD1|TRBV24-1
TGTGCCACCAGTGATACTCGGACAGGGGCAGAGACCCAGTACTTC
CATSDTRTGAETQYF
>-|TRBJ1-4|-|TRBV7-9
TGTGCCAGCAGCGCCTACAGGGTGGGGGGTGAAAAACTGTTTTTT
CASSAYRVGGEKLFF
>-|TRBJ2-2|-|TRBV10-1
TGCGCCAGCAGTGAACCGGGACAACCGGGTCCCGGGGAGCTGTTTTTT
CASSEPGQPGPGELFF
>-|TRBJ2-3|TRBD2|TRBV6-5
TGTGCCAGCAGTTACTCGTCTGCGGGAGTGGCAGATACGCAGTATTTT
CASSYSSAGVADTQYF
>-|TRBJ2-7|TRBD2|TRBV27
TGTGCCAGCAGTCTAGCGGGAGATTCAATTTACGAGCAGTACTTC
CASSLAGDSIYEQYF
>-|TRBJ2-7|-|TRBV11-2
TGTGCCAGCAGCTTAGACGGGGGTTTACCCTACGAGCAGTACTTC
CASSLDGGLPYEQYF
>-|TRBJ1-5|-|TRBV30
TGTGCCTGGAGCGAAGGGCTTGGAAATCAGCCCCAGCATTTT
CAWSEGLGNQPQHF
>-|TRBJ2-7|-|TRBV5-1
TGCGCCAGCAGCTTGGAGGAGGAATCCTACGAGCAGTACTTC
CASSLEEESYEQYF
>-|TRBJ2-1|-|TRBV6-5
TGTGCCAGCAGTTCCCTAAATGAGCAGTTCTTC
CASSSLNEQFF
>-|TRBJ2-1|-|TRBV27
TGTGCCAGCGGGGAGGGGGGACACTACAATGAGCAGTTCTTC
CASGEGGHYNEQFF
>-|TRBJ1-4|-|TRBV11-2
TGTGCCAGCAGCTTAGGGGGCAGGCTCCTGACAACTAATGAAAAACTGTTTTTT
CASSLGGRLLTTNEKLFF
>once|TRBJ2-5|-|TRBV11-1
TGTGCCAGCAGCTTGAGCCCTCCAGAGACCCAGTACTTC
CASSLSPPETQYF
>-|TRBJ2-7|TRBD2|TRBV28
TGTGCCAGCAGTCAGCCGACTAGCGGGATTTACGAGCAGTACTTC
CASSQPTSGIYEQYF
>-|TRBJ2-1|-|TRBV6-2/TRBV6-3
TGTGCCAGCAGTTACAGGGGCTCTGGGCTCAATGAGCAGTTCTTC
CASSYRGSGLNEQFF
>-|TRBJ2-1|-|TRBV10-3
TGTGCCATCAGTGGGGGGACGTGGAATGAGCAGTTCTTC
CAISGGTWNEQFF
>-|TRBJ2-1|-|TRBV12-3/TRBV12-4
TGTGCCAGCAGGCGCACAGGGTACAATGAGCAGTTCTTC
CASRRTGYNEQFF
>-|TRBJ2-1|TRBD1|TRBV24-1
TGTGCCACCAGTGATTTCACCGGGACAGGGGGCTACAATGAGCAGTTCTTC
CATSDFTGTGGYNEQFF
>-|TRBJ1-5|-|TRBV28
TGTGCCAGCAGCACAATTCAGCCCCAGCATTTT
CASSTIQPQHF
>-|TRBJ2-2|-|TRBV11-2
TGTGCCAGCAGCTTAGAGGCAGGGACCACCGGGGAGCTGTTTTTT
CASSLEAGTTGELFF
>-|TRBJ2-7|TRBD1|TRBV27
TGTGCCAGCAGTTTACGATCCGGGACAGTGGTCTCCTACGAGCAGTACTTC
CASSLRSGTVVSYEQYF
>-|TRBJ1-6|-|TRBV9
TGTGCCAGCAGCTGGGGGGCTGAGGGTTCACCCCTCCACTTT
CASSWGAEGSPLHF
>-|TRBJ1-1|-|TRBV7-8
TGTGCCAGCAGCTTAGTAGGGGGGGCTGCGGTTTACACTGAAGCTTTCTTT
CASSLVGGAAVYTEAFF
>-|TRBJ2-1|TRBD2|TRBV2
TGTGCCAGCACCCCTGGGAGCGGGAGAACCTACAATGAGCAGTTCTTC
CASTPGSGRTYNEQFF
>-|TRBJ1-5|-|TRBV6-2/TRBV6-3
TGTGCCAGCAGTTACGGGGCCAGCAATCAGCCCCAGCATTTT
CASSYGASNQPQHF
>-|TRBJ2-1|TRBD2|TRBV19
TGTGCCAGTAGTGTGACTAGCGGGGATTACAATGAGCAGTTCTTC
CASSVTSGDYNEQFF
>-|TRBJ1-2|TRBD1|TRBV4-2
TGTGCCAGCAGCCAGGACAGGACAATCTATGGCTACACCTTC
CASSQDRTIYGYTF
>-|TRBJ1-1|-|TRBV6-2/TRBV6-3
TGTGCCAGCAGTTACTCAGACACTGAAGCTTTCTTT
CASSYSDTEAFF
>-|TRBJ2-7|-|TRBV3-1/TRBV3-2
TGTGCCAGCAGCCAAGGCCCAGGGTCAACCTACGAGCAGTACTTC
CASSQGPGSTYEQYF
>-|TRBJ2-7|TRBD1|TRBV27
TGTGCCAGCAGTAGGGACAGCGCCTACGAGCAGTACTTC
CASSRDSAYEQYF
>-|TRBJ2-7|TRBD2|TRBV9
TGTGCCAGCAGCGTAGCTAGCGGTACTGCCTACGAGCAGTACTTC
CASSVASGTAYEQYF
>-|TRBJ1-6|-|TRBV19
TGTGCCAGTAGTCGGCAGGGGCCCTATAATTCACCCCTCCACTTT
CASSRQGPYNSPLHF
>-|TRBJ2-3|TRBD1|TRBV4-1
TGCGCCAGCAGCCAAGATCAGGGGGAAACAGATACGCAGTATTTT
CASSQDQGETDTQYF
>-|TRBJ1-1|-|TRBV10-2
TGCGCCAGCAGTGAGTCGCGGGGGCTCACTGAAGCTTTCTTT
CASSESRGLTEAFF
>-|TRBJ2-3|TRBD1|TRBV24-1
TGTGCCACCAGTGACCCTGGACAGGGAAGTAGGGATACGCAGTATTTT
CATSDPGQGSRDTQYF
>-|TRBJ2-7|TRBD1|TRBV13
TGTGCCAGCAGCTTAGAGGCGACAGGGACCAGCGGCGAGCAGTACTTC
CASSLEATGTSGEQYF